These T cell receptor beta chains were read from a single sample in a study of T-cell memory formation after mild COVID-19. Each CDR3 protein is one row after TCRdb ran MiXCR on the 5' RACE reads. The table lists roughly 16,000 distinct CDR3 sequences, around 25% of them singletons. The material sequenced was PBMCs or a T cell subset sorted from them (not recorded which). The receptors originated from a young man who had mild COVID-19 (a few samples of this study predate the infection). Cell type and time point are not known. The CDR3 runs from the conserved cysteine through the conserved F or W. A D gene is named only where the DNA matches it firmly. Size is stated for part of the rows, as once, few or many counts, or as a class when the clone is expanded.

D	V	size	J	CDR3	DNA
-	TRBV6-4	many	TRBJ1-5	CASSDSFGQPQHF	TGTGCCAGCAGTGACTCGTTCGGTCAGCCCCAGCATTTT
TRBD1	TRBV5-6	medium-sized	TRBJ2-5	CASSLGRGYETQYF	TGTGCCAGCAGCTTGGGCAGGGGGTATGAGACCCAGTACTTC
-	TRBV6-7	-	TRBJ2-1	CASRMSYVRASYNEQFF	TGTGCCAGCAGGATGAGTTACGTAAGGGCGTCCTACAATGAGCAGTTCTTC
-	TRBV28	few	TRBJ2-3	CASGLGTDTQYF	TGTGCCAGCGGGCTCGGCACAGATACGCAGTATTTT
-	TRBV20-1	few	TRBJ2-1	CSGLAGTYNEQFF	TGCAGTGGCTTGGCGGGTACCTACAATGAGCAGTTCTTC
-	TRBV5-4	many	TRBJ2-5	CASSFWGKETQYF	TGTGCCAGCAGCTTTTGGGGGAAAGAGACCCAGTACTTC
-	TRBV2	many	TRBJ1-1	CASSERAGNTEAFF	TGTGCCAGCAGTGAGCGGGCAGGGAACACTGAAGCTTTCTTT
-	TRBV5-6	few	TRBJ2-5	CASSTYPGSEEETQYF	TGTGCCAGCAGCACCTACCCCGGGTCTGAGGAAGAGACCCAGTACTTC
-	TRBV15	many	TRBJ2-2	CATSRVRVAGELFF	TGTGCCACCAGCAGAGTCAGGGTGGCCGGGGAGCTGTTTTTT
-	TRBV18	-	TRBJ1-1	CASSSIAGNTEAFF	TGTGCCAGCTCTTCGATCGCAGGGAACACTGAAGCTTTCTTT
-	TRBV5-1	many	TRBJ2-1	CASSLGFTGTYNEQFF	TGCGCCAGCAGCTTGGGTTTTACAGGGACCTACAATGAGCAGTTCTTC
-	TRBV4-2	few	TRBJ2-6	CASSLGQGGSGANVLTF	TGTGCCAGCAGCCTAGGGCAGGGGGGTTCTGGGGCCAACGTCCTGACTTTC
TRBD1	TRBV5-1	many	TRBJ2-5	CASSSSDREETQYF	TGCGCCAGCAGTTCCAGCGACAGGGAAGAGACCCAGTACTTC
TRBD1	TRBV6-5	many	TRBJ1-1	CASSTTGVTEAFF	TGTGCCAGCAGTACCACAGGGGTCACTGAAGCTTTCTTT
-	TRBV30	many	TRBJ2-7	CAWSVGATALAEQYF	TGTGCCTGGAGTGTAGGGGCGACGGCCCTGGCCGAGCAGTACTTC
-	TRBV3-1	many	TRBJ1-4	CASRRRQTVAEKLFF	TGTGCCAGCAGGCGAAGACAGACAGTCGCCGAAAAACTGTTTTTT
-	TRBV4-3	-	TRBJ2-1	CASSQGEFGTVAYNEQFF	TGCGCCAGCAGCCAAGGGGAGTTCGGGACGGTGGCCTACAATGAGCAGTTCTTC
-	TRBV6-5	many	TRBJ1-1	CASSYASYWEAFF	TGTGCCAGCAGTTACGCGTCATATTGGGAAGCTTTCTTT
TRBD1	TRBV20-1	many	TRBJ1-1	CSATPGQGWILEAFF	TGCAGTGCTACCCCGGGACAGGGCTGGATTCTAGAGGCTTTCTTT
TRBD1	TRBV30	-	TRBJ1-4	CAWSVGQGVEKLFF	TGTGCCTGGAGTGTCGGCCAGGGGGTTGAAAAACTGTTTTTT
-	TRBV12-3/TRBV12-4	few	TRBJ2-7	CASSLVGRTYEQYF	TGTGCCAGCAGTTTAGTAGGCAGGACCTACGAGCAGTACTTC
-	TRBV6-6	many	TRBJ1-1	CASSYGGWVFTEAFF	TGTGCCAGCAGTTACGGGGGGTGGGTGTTCACTGAAGCTTTCTTT
TRBD1	TRBV6-1	many	TRBJ2-1	CASSGQGVPFYNEQFF	TGTGCCAGCAGCGGACAGGGGGTACCTTTCTACAATGAGCAGTTCTTC
-	TRBV29-1	many	TRBJ1-1	CSVEDRWGRGTEAFF	TGCAGCGTTGAAGATCGGTGGGGCAGGGGAACTGAAGCTTTCTTT
-	TRBV7-2	-	TRBJ1-1	CASSSWTVRMNTEAFF	TGTGCCAGCAGCTCCTGGACAGTTAGGATGAACACTGAAGCTTTCTTT
TRBD2	TRBV24-1	many	TRBJ2-1	CATSDTPYGGNEQFF	TGTGCCACCAGTGATACTCCCTACGGGGGGAATGAGCAGTTCTTC
TRBD1	TRBV2	few	TRBJ2-6	CASRLRDRDRYSGANVLTF	TGTGCCAGCCGCCTCCGGGACAGGGATAGGTACTCTGGGGCCAACGTCCTGACTTTC
-	TRBV7-8	many	TRBJ2-1	CASSSDRAIPYNEQFF	TGTGCCAGCAGCTCGGACCGAGCGATTCCCTACAATGAGCAGTTCTTC
-	TRBV7-8	many	TRBJ2-5	CASSFFPETQYF	TGTGCCAGCAGTTTTTTCCCTGAGACCCAGTACTTC
-	TRBV6-2/TRBV6-3	many	TRBJ2-1	CASSYSPIEQFF	TGTGCCAGCAGTTACTCGCCGATTGAGCAGTTCTTC
TRBD2	TRBV7-9	-	TRBJ2-3	CASSPRGRGGTDTQYF	TGTGCCAGCAGCCCCCGAGGGCGGGGGGGCACAGATACGCAGTATTTT
-	TRBV2	few	TRBJ1-5	CASSEAFKGRSNQPQHF	TGTGCCAGCAGTGAAGCGTTTAAAGGGAGGAGCAATCAGCCCCAGCATTTT
-	TRBV5-1	few	TRBJ1-2	CASSPGQLLTSYGYTF	TGCGCCAGCAGCCCCGGACAGCTACTTACTTCCTATGGCTACACCTTC
-	TRBV9	medium-sized	TRBJ2-5	CASSDSGVQETQYF	TGTGCCAGCAGCGATTCGGGGGTCCAAGAGACCCAGTACTTC
TRBD1	TRBV7-7	many	TRBJ1-5	CASSLAREGASNQPQHF	TGTGCCAGCAGCTTAGCGCGGGAGGGGGCGAGCAATCAGCCCCAGCATTTT
TRBD2	TRBV4-1	-	TRBJ2-4	CASSHPWGLAGGSAAKNIQYF	TGCGCCAGCAGCCATCCCTGGGGACTAGCGGGGGGGAGTGCGGCCAAAAACATTCAGTACTTC
-	TRBV6-2/TRBV6-3	medium-sized	TRBJ2-1	CASSTGRGNEQFF	TGTGCCAGCAGTACGGGCCGAGGGAATGAGCAGTTCTTC
-	TRBV7-9	many	TRBJ2-5	CASSPWDFQETQYF	TGTGCCAGCAGCCCCTGGGACTTTCAAGAGACCCAGTACTTC
-	TRBV20-1	-	TRBJ2-1	CSARRKDYLQYNEQFF	TGCAGTGCTAGACGTAAGGACTACCTACAATACAATGAGCAGTTCTTC
-	TRBV4-3	many	TRBJ2-3	CASSQEGPPRDTQYF	TGCGCCAGCAGCCAAGAGGGTCCGCCGCGGGATACGCAGTATTTT
TRBD1	TRBV5-1	many	TRBJ2-1	CASSLEGAPDEQFF	TGCGCCAGCAGCTTGGAGGGGGCCCCCGATGAGCAGTTCTTC
TRBD1	TRBV5-8	-	TRBJ1-1	CASSLARGRVEAFF	TGTGCCAGCAGCTTGGCCAGGGGGAGGGTTGAAGCTTTCTTT
TRBD1	TRBV3-1	many	TRBJ1-6	CASSQPRQGRNNSPLHF	TGTGCCAGCAGCCAACCTAGACAGGGGAGGAATAATTCACCCCTCCACTTT
-	TRBV9	many	TRBJ1-2	CASSDDAEHYGYTF	TGTGCCAGCAGCGATGACGCGGAACACTATGGCTACACCTTC
TRBD2	TRBV9	-	TRBJ2-3	CASSPGGLATDTQYF	TGTGCCAGCAGCCCTGGGGGACTAGCAACAGATACGCAGTATTTT
TRBD2	TRBV7-7	many	TRBJ2-2	CASSLGGANTGELFF	TGTGCTAGCAGCCTGGGGGGGGCGAACACCGGGGAGCTGTTTTTT